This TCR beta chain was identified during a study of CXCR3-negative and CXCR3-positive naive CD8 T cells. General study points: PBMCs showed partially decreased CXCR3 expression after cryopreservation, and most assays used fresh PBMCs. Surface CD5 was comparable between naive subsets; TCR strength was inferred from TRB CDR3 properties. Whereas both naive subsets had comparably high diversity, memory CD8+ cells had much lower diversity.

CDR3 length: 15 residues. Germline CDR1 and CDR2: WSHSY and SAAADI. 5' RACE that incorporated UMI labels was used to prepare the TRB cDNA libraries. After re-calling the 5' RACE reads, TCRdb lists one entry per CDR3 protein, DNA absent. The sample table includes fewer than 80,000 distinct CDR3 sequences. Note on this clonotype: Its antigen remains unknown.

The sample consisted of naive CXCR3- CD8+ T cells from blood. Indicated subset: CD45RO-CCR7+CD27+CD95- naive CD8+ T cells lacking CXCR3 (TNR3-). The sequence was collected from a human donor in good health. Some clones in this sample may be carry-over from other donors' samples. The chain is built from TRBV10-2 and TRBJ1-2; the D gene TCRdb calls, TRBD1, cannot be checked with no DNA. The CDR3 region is CASRAPAQGIGGYTF.